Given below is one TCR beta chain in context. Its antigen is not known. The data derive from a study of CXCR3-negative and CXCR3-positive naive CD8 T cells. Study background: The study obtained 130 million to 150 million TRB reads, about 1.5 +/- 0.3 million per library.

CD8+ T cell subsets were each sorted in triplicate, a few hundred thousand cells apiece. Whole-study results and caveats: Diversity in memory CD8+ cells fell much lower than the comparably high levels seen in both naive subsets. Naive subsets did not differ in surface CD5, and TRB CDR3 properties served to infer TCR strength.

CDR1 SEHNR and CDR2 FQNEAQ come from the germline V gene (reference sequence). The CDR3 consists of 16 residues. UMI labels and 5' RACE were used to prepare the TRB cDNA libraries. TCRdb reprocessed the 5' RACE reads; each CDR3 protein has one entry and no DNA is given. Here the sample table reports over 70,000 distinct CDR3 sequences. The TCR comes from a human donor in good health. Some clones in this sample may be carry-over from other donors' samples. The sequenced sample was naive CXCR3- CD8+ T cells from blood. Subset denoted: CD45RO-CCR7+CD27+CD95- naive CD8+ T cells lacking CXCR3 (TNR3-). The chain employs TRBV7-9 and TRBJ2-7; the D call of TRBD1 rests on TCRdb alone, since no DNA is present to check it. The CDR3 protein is CASSPREPGSSYEQYF. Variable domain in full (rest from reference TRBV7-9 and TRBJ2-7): DTGVSQNPRHKITKRGQNVTFRCDPISEHNRLYWYRQTLGQGPEFLTYFQNEAQLEKSRLLSDRFSAERPKGSFSTLEIQRTEQGDSAMYLCASSPREPGSSYEQYFGPGTRLTVT.